What follows are 9 T cell receptor beta chains derived from one specimen sequenced in a study of CD49a tissue-resident CD8 T cells in human skin (dated 2017 in TCRdb). The method behind the library was the immunoSEQ multiplex PCR assay. The source is immuneACCESS, and TCRdb retained only in-frame sequences with V and J called. Part of the clones is not carried over; for the studies checked, unresolved V genes explain less than half of this, and the remainder is unexplained. For this sample there are about 950 clones; about 61% appear just once. Of the sample, approximately 39% falls within the top ten clones. The specimen sequenced was CLA- CD8+ effector memory T cells sorted from blood. The receptor source for this set is a human donor in good health.

The chain is built from TRBV7-6 and TRBJ2-2; D is unresolved. The V gene's germline CDR1 is SGHVS and CDR2 FNYEAQ. Trimming took 5 bases from V and 0 from J, leaving 7 bases between them. The CDR3 runs to 14 residues. CDR3 DNA sequence: TGTGCCAGCAGCCTTGTAGCGAACACCGGGGAGCTGTTTTTT. Translation: CASSLVANTGELFF.

The rearrangement uses TRBV5-8 and TRBJ1-5, with TRBD1 matching 9 bases. Trimming cost V 2 bases and J 6 bases; bases outside gene matches: 9. The CDR3 totals 16 residues. Germline CDR1 and CDR2: SGHTS and YDEGEE. CDR3 in amino acids: CASSLVQDRGSQPQHF. Here the CDR3 DNA reads TGTGCCAGCAGCTTAGTTCAGGACAGGGGCAGTCAGCCCCAGCATTTT.

This clone came up a few times. V is TRBV6-1 and J is TRBJ2-7; 7 bases agree with TRBD1. There are 14 residues in the CDR3. Germline lookup yields CDR1 MNHNS and CDR2 SASEGT. Losses at the gene ends were 3 bases for V and 1 base for J; bases not matched to a gene: 3. CDR3 in DNA: TGTGCCAGCAGTGACCGGGACAGATCCTACGAGCAGTACTTC. It is translated as CASSDRDRSYEQYF.

This clone was observed a single time. V and J are TRBV5-6 and TRBJ2-7; D gene unclear. V shed 0 bases and J shed 2 bases, with 6 bases lying between them. Germline V gene sequence: CDR1 SGHDT, CDR2 YYEEEE. The CDR3 length is 13 residues. The CDR3 spells CASSLVLAYEQYF. CDR3 sequence (DNA): TGTGCCAGCAGCTTGGTGTTAGCCTACGAGCAGTACTTC. Full variable domain (remainder filled in from reference TRBV5-6 and TRBJ2-7): DAGVTQSPTHLIKTRGQQVTLRCSPKSGHDTVSWYQQALGQGPQFIFQYYEEEERQRGNFPDRFSGHQFPNYSSELNVNALLLGDSALYLCASSLVLAYEQYFGPGTRLTVT.

The V gene is TRBV11-3, the J gene TRBJ2-3, with 7 bases matching TRBD1. Per germline, CDR1 SGHNT and CDR2 YENEEA. The CDR3 runs 14 residues. Trimming removed 4 bases from V and 7 bases from J; junction bases left unmatched: 8. CDR3 nucleotide sequence: TGTGCCAGCAGCTCAACCCCGACAGGGAATACGCAGTATTTT. This codes for CASSSTPTGNTQYF.

The V and J genes are TRBV30 and TRBJ2-5; 8 bases map to TRBD2. J gave up 1 base and V 3 bases, and 7 bases lay outside the gene matches. CDR1 is GTSNPN and CDR2 is SVGIG in the germline V gene (reference sequence). The CDR3 spans 15 residues. The CDR3 spells CAWSPLAESQETQYF. The CDR3 region has the DNA TGTGCCTGGAGCCCACTAGCGGAAAGCCAAGAGACCCAGTACTTC.

This clone was detected a few times. The chain couples TRBV6-4 to TRBJ2-1; 15 positions agree with TRBD2. J was trimmed by 9 bases and V by 2 bases; bases with no gene match: 5. The CDR3 sequence is 16 residues long. The germline V gene encodes CDR1 MRHNA and CDR2 SNTAGT. CDR3 region: CASSDAGTSGGTEQFF. CDR3 sequence (DNA): TGTGCCAGCAGTGACGCCGGGACTAGCGGGGGGACTGAGCAGTTCTTC.

The rearrangement uses TRBV5-5 and TRBJ1-5, with 8 bases identical to TRBD1. Per germline, CDR1 SGHKS and CDR2 YYEKEE (reference sequence). The CDR3 loop spans 15 amino acids. The V segment lost 3 bases and the J segment 1 base; nucleotides outside the gene matches: 3. CDR3 amino acids: CASSSGQASNQPQHF. CDR3 DNA sequence: TGTGCCAGCAGCTCGGGACAGGCCAGCAATCAGCCCCAGCATTTT.

The rearrangement joins TRBV23-1 to TRBJ2-3; TRBD2 matches at 8 bases. TRBV23-1 is an ORF for which the function is uncertain. J was trimmed by 3 bases and V by 6 bases; bases with no gene match: 11. This CDR3 is built from 16 residues. The CDR3 sequence is CASSPPGLVGTDTQYF. In nucleotides, the CDR3 is TGCGCCAGCAGCCCACCGGGACTAGTAGGAACAGATACGCAGTATTTT.